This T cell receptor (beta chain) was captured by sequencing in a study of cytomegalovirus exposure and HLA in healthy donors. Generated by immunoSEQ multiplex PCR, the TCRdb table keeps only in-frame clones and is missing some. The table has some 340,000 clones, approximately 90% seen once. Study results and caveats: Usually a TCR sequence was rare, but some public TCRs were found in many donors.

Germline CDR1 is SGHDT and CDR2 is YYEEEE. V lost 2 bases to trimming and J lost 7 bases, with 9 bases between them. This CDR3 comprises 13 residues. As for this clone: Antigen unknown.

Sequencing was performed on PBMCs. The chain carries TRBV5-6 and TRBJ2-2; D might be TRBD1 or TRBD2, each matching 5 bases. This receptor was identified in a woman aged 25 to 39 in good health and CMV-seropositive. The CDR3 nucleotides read TGTGCCAGCAGCTTTGGGACCGACGGGGAGCTGTTTTTT. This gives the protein CASSFGTDGELFF.